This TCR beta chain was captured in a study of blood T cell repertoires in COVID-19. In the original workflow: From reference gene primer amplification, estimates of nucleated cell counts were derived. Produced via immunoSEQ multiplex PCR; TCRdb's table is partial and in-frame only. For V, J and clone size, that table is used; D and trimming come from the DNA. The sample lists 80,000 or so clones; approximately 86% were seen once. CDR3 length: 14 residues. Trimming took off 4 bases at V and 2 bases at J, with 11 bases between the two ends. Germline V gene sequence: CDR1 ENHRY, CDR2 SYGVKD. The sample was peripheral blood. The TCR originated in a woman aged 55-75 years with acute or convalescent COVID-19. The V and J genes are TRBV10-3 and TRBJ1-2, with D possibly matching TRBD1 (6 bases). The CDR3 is CAISVQGGNYGYTF. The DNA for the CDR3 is TGTGCCATCAGTGTACAGGGAGGGAACTATGGCTACACCTTC.